This TCR beta chain was obtained from a study of OX40 agonist ivuxolimab in advanced cancers. About the investigation overall: Ivuxolimab was an agonistic, fully human IgG2 monoclonal antibody directed against OX40 (CD134), a costimulatory receptor. Intravenous ivuxolimab was administered to patients every 2 weeks at six dose levels: 0.01, 0.1, 0.3, 1.5, 3 and 10 mg/kg. Among the approximately 50 dose-escalation patients, around 20 had hepatocellular carcinoma, approximately 15 melanoma, 9 renal cell carcinoma and 9 head and neck cancer. In the dose-escalation cohort, approximately 82% of patients were male, and the mean age was around 60 years with a range of 23 to 79. Prior anti-PD-1, anti-PD-L1 or anti-CTLA-4 therapy was permitted, and 40% of dose-escalation patients had received checkpoint inhibitors. Partial responses occurred in three dose-escalation patients, of whom one had hepatocellular carcinoma and two had cutaneous melanoma. The point of sequencing TCRbeta in the periphery was to test whether ivuxolimab changed TCR sequence diversity and drove clonal T-cell expansion. The monotherapy dose-escalation portion (N = 52 patients) of the phase I ivuxolimab trial is reported in the paper. Study-wide findings and limitations: At doses of 0.1 to 3.0 mg/kg, clonal expansion of both CD4+ and CD8+ T cells in blood was seen between baseline and week 6. Low levels of normalized T-cell clonal expansion were also seen in some nonresponding patients. In the 0.1-3.0 mg/kg groups, partial responders had among the lowest normalized peripheral clonal expansion, particularly in CD8+ T cells. After ivuxolimab, CD8+ T cells had more expanded clones than CD4+ T cells on average. The antigen specificity of the clonally expanded peripheral T cells was not determined.

Points on this clone: Its antigen remains unidentified. Per-base quality was not reported, and no clone a single base away is much larger than it.

The CDR3 has 15 amino acids, counting the end cysteine and phenylalanine. The sequence is cut down to CDR3 DNA, 45 bases in frame from base 1. CDR1 and CDR2 are drawn from the germline V gene: ENHRY, SYGVKD. Trimming leaves V shorter by 3 bases and J shorter by 7 bases, with the junction holding 12 bases beyond the gene matches. Patients with autoimmune disease history or receiving systemic immunosuppression were excluded from the trial. In every dose cohort, peripheral blood was drawn for TCR sequencing at baseline, cycle 4 day 1, and cycle 7 day 1. The samples were drawn from a first-in-human, open-label, multicenter phase I dose-escalation trial of ivuxolimab. Adults with locally advanced or metastatic melanoma, renal cell carcinoma, hepatocellular carcinoma or head and neck squamous cell carcinoma were enrolled in the trial. Before TCR sequencing, CD4+ T cells and CD8+ T cells were sorted from peripheral blood as separate populations.

Genomic DNA was isolated from the sorted cells so that the TCRbeta CDR3 region could be sequenced. TCRbeta CDR3 regions were sequenced using the immunoSEQ Assay. Not all clones reach the TCRdb copy of this immuneACCESS table, which keeps in-frame sequences only. Checked studies attribute under half of the gap to unresolved V genes and leave the rest unexplained. The sample has approximately 69,000 clones on record, more than 85% of them singletons. The ten largest clones represent 0.25% to 0.3% of the sample. The material was CD4+ or CD8+ T cells sorted from blood, obtained in a trial of the OX40 agonist ivuxolimab. This sequence uses TRBV10-3 and TRBJ2-7, with 7 bases matching TRBD2. The receptor comes from an adult with an advanced solid tumor such as melanoma, head and neck, liver or kidney cancer. At the DNA level, the sequence is TGTGCCATCAGTGAAGAATTAGCGGGTCTGGGGGAGCAGTACTTC. It specifies CAISEELAGLGEQYF.